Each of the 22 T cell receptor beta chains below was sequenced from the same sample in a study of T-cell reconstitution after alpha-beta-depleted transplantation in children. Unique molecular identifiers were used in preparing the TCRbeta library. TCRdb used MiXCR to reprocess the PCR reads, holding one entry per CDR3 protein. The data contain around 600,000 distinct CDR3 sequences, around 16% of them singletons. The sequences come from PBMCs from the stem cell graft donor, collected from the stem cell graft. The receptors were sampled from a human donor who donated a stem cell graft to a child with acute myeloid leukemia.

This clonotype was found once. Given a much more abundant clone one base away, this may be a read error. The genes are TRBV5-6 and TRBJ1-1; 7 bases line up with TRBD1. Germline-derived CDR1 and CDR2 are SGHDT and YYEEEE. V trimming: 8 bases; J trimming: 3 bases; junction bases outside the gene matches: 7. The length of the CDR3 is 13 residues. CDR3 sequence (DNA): TGTGCCAGGAGCGCAGGGGGATACACTGAAGCTTTCTTT. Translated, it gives CARSAGGYTEAFF.

CDR3 sequence: CASSFKNVGGPILEEQYF. In DNA, the CDR3 is TGTGCCAGCAGTTTCAAAAACGTCGGGGGACCGATACTTGAGGAGCAGTACTTC. The chain has TRBV27 and TRBJ2-7; TRBD2 might be the D (6 bases). Germline V gene sequence: CDR1 MNHEY, CDR2 SMNVEV (reference sequence). V dropped 3 bases and J dropped 7 bases, with 28 bases sitting between them. This CDR3 has 18 residues.

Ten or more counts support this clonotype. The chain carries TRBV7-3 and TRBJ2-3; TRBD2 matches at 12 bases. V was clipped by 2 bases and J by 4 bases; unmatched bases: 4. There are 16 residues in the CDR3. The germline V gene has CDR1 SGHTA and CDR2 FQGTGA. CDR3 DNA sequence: TGTGCCAGCAGCTTATTGACTAGCGGGGGCGCAGATACGCAGTATTTT. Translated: CASSLLTSGGADTQYF. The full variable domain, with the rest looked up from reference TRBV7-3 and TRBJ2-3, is GAGVSQTPSNKVTEKGKYVELRCDPISGHTALYWYRQSLGQGPEFLIYFQGTGAADDSGLPNDRFFAVRPEGSVSTLKIQRTERGDSAVYLCASSLLTSGGADTQYFGPGTRLTVL.

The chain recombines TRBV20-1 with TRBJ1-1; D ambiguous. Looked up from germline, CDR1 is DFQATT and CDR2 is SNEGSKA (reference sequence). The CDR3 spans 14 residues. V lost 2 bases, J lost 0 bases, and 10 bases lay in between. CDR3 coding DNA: TGCAGTGCTAGATCCCACAACGTGAACACTGAAGCTTTCTTT. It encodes CSARSHNVNTEAFF.

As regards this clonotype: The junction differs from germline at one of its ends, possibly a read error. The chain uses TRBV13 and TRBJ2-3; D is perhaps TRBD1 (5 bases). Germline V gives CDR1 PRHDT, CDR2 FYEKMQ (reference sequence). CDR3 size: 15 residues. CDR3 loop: CPSSLGHTSTDTQYF. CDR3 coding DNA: TGTCCCAGCAGCTTAGGACACACTAGCACAGATACGCAGTATTTT.

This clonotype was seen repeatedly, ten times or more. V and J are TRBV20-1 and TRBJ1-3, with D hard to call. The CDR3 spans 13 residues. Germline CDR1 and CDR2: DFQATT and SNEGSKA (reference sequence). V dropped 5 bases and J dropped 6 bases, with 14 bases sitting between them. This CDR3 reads CSAETLEENTIYF. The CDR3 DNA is TGCAGTGCTGAGACCCTAGAGGAAAACACCATATATTTT.

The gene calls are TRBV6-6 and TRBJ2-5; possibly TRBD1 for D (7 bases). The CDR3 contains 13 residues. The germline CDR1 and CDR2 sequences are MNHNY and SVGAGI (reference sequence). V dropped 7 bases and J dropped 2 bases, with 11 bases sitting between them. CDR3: CASKAGQQETQYF. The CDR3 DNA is TGTGCCAGCAAGGCGGGACAGCAAGAGACCCAGTACTTC.

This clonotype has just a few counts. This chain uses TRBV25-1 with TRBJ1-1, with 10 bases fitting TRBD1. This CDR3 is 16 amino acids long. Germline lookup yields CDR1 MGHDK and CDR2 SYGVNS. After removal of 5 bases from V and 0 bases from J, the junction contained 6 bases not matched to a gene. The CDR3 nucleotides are TGTGCCAGCAGTCCCGGGACAGGGGCCTTGAACACTGAAGCTTTCTTT. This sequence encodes CASSPGTGALNTEAFF.

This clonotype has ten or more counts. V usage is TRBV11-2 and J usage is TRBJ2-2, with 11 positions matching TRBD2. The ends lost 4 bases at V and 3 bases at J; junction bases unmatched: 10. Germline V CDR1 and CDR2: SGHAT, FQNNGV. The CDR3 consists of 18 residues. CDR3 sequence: CASSYLGLAGSYTGELFF. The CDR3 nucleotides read TGTGCCAGCAGCTACTTAGGACTAGCGGGTTCTTACACCGGGGAGCTGTTTTTT.

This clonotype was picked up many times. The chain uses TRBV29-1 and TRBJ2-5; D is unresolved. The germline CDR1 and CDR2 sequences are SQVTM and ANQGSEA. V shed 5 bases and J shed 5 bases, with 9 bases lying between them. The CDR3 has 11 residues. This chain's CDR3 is CSVSYGETQYF. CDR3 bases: TGCAGCGTTTCCTACGGGGAGACCCAGTACTTC.

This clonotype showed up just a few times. CDR3 residues: CASSSQRDTPGELFF. CDR3 DNA sequence: TGTGCCAGCAGTTCCCAGCGGGATACCCCCGGGGAGCTGTTTTTT. This chain uses TRBV6-5 with TRBJ2-2, with 7 bases lining up with TRBD2. CDR1 is MNHEY and CDR2 is SVGAGI in the germline V gene. J gave up 6 bases and V 4 bases, and 8 bases lay outside the gene matches. The CDR3 extends over 15 amino acids.

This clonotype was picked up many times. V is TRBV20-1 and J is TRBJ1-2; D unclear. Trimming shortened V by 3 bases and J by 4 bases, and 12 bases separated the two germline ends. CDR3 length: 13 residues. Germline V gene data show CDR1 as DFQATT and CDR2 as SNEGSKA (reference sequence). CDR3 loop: CSASGDPAYGYTF. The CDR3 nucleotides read TGCAGTGCTAGTGGAGACCCGGCCTATGGCTACACCTTC.

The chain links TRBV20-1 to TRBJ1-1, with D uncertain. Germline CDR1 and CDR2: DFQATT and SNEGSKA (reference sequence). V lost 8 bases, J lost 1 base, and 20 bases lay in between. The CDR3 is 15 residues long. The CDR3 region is CSTKAGEVRNTEAFF. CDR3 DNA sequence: TGCAGTACGAAAGCCGGGGAAGTTCGGAACACTGAAGCTTTCTTT.

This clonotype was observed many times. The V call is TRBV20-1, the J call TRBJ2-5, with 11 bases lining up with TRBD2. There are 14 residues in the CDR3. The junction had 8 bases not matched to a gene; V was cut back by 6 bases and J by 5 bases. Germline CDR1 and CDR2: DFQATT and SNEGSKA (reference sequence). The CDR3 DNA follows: TGCAGTGCCAGTCTTAGCGGGGGGGCGGAGACCCAGTACTTC. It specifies CSASLSGGAETQYF.

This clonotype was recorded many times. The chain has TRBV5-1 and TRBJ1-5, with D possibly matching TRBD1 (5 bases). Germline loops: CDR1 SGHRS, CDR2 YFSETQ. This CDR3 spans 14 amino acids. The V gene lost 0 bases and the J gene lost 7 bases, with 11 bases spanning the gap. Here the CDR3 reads CASSLAGTVQPQHF. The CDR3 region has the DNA TGCGCCAGCAGCTTGGCAGGGACCGTACAGCCCCAGCATTTT.

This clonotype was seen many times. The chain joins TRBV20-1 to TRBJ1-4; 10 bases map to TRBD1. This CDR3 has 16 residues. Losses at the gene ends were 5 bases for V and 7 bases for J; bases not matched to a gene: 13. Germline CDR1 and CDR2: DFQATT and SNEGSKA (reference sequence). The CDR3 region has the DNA TGCAGTGCTTTCTTAGGTGCGGGACAGGGGTCTGAAAAACTGTTTTTT. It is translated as CSAFLGAGQGSEKLFF.

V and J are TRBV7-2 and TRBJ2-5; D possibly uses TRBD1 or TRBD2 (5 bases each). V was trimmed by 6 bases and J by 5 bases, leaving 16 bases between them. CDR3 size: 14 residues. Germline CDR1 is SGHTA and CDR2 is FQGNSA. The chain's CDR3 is CASRPSGAGETQYF. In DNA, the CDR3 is TGTGCCAGCAGACCTTCCGGGGCCGGGGAGACCCAGTACTTC.

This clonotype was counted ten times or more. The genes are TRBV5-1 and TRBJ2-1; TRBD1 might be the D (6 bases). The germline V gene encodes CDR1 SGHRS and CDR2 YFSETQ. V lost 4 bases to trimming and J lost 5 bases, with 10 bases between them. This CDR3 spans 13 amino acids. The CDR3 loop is CASSRNRDNEQFF. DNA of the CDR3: TGCGCCAGCAGCCGAAACAGGGACAATGAGCAGTTCTTC. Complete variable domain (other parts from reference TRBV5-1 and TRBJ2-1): KAGVTQTPRYLIKTRGQQVTLSCSPISGHRSVSWYQQTPGQGLQFLFEYFSETQRNKGNFPGRFSGRQFSNSRSEMNVSTLELGDSALYLCASSRNRDNEQFFGPGTRLTVL.

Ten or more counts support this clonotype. The CDR3 nucleotides read TGTGCCAGCAGTGAGTTGGTCCAAGAGACCCAGTACTTC. Its translation: CASSELVQETQYF. The chain joins TRBV25-1 to TRBJ2-5, with unresolved D. The V end lost 3 bases, the J end lost 1 base, and 6 bases lay between the germline ends. The CDR3 covers 13 residues. Germline V gene lookup returns CDR1 MGHDK and CDR2 SYGVNS. Filled out from reference TRBV25-1 and TRBJ2-5, the complete variable domain reads EADIYQTPRYLVIGTGKKITLECSQTMGHDKMYWYQQDPGMELHLIHYSYGVNSTEKGDLSSESTVSRIRTEHFPLTLESARPSHTSQYLCASSELVQETQYFGPGTRLLVL.

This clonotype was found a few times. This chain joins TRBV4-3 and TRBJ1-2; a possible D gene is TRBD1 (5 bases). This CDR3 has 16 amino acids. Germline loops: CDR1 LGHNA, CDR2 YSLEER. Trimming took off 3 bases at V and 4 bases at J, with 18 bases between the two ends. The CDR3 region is CASSQDYLRGSYGYTF. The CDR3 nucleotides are TGCGCCAGCAGCCAGGACTACTTGAGGGGTAGCTATGGCTACACCTTC.

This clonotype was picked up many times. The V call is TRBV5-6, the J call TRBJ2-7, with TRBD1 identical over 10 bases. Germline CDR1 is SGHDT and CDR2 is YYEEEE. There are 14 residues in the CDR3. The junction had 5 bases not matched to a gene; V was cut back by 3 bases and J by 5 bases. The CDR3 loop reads CASSSGTGANEQYF. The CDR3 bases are TGTGCCAGCAGCTCCGGGACAGGGGCTAACGAGCAGTACTTC.

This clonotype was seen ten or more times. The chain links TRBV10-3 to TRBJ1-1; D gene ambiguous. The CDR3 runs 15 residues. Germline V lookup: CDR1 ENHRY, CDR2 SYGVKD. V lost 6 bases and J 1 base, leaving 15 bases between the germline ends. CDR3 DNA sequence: TGTGCCATCAGGACACCGGGAGAAGGGAACACTGAAGCTTTCTTT. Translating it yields CAIRTPGEGNTEAFF.